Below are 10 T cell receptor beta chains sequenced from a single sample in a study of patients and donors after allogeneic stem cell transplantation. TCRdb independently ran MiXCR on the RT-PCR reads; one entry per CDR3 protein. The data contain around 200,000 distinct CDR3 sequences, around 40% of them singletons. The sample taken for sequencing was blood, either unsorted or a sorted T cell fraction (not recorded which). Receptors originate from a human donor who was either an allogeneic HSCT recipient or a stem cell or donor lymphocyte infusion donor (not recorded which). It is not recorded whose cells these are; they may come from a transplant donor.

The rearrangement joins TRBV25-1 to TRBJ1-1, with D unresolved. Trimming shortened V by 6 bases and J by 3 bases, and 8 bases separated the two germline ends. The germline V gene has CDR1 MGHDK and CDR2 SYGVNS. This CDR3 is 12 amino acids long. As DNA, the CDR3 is TGTGCCAGCAGAGCAGGCTACACTGAAGCTTTCTTT. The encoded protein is CASRAGYTEAFF.

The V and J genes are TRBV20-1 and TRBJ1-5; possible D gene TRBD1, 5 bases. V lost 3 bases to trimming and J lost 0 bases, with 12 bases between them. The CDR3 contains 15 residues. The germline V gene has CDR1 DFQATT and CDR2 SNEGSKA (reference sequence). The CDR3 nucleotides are TGCAGTGCTAGCGGGGCCCTATATAGCAATCAGCCCCAGCATTTT. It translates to CSASGALYSNQPQHF.

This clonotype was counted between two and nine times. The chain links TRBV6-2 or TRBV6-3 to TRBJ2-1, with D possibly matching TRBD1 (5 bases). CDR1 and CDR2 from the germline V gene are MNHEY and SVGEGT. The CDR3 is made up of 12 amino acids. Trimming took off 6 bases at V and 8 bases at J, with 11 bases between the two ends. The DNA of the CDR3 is TGTGCCAGCAGACGCGCAGGGTATGAGCAGTTCTTC. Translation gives CASRRAGYEQFF.

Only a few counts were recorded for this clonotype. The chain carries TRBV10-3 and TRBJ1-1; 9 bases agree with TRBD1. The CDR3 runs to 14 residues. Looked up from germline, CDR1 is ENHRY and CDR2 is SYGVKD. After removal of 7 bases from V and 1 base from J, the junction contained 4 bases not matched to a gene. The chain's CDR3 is CAINTGGANTEAFF. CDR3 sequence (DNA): TGTGCCATCAATACAGGGGGCGCGAACACTGAAGCTTTCTTT.

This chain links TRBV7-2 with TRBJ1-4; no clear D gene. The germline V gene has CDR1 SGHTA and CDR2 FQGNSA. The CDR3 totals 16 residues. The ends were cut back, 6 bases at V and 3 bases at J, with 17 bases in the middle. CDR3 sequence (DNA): TGTGCCAGCAGTCTAATCCCCTCCGGACCTAATGAAAAACTGTTTTTT. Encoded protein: CASSLIPSGPNEKLFF.

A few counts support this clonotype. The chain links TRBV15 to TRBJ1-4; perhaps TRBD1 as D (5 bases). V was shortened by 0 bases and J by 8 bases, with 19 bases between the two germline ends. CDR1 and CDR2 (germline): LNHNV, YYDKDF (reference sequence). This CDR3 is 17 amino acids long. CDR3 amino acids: CATSRDLTIQGGEKLFF. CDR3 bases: TGTGCCACCAGCAGAGATCTGACTATCCAGGGAGGCGAAAAACTGTTTTTT.

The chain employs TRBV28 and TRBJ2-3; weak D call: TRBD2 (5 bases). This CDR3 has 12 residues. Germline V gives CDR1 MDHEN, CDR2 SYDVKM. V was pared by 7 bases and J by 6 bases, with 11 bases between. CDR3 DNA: TGTGCCAGCACGTACCGGAGGGATACGCAGTATTTT. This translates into CASTYRRDTQYF.

This CDR3 reads CSAGPRDSPLHF. The CDR3 DNA reads TGCAGTGCTGGACCGAGGGATTCACCCCTCCACTTT. The rearrangement joins TRBV20-1 to TRBJ1-6, with no clear D. The germline CDR1 and CDR2 sequences are DFQATT and SNEGSKA (reference sequence). The CDR3 has 12 residues. V was trimmed by 5 bases and J by 8 bases, leaving 10 bases between them.

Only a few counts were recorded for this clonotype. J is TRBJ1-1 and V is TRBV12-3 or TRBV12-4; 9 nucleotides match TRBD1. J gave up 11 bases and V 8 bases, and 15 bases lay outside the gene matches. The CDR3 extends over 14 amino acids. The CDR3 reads CASATNRGPASAFF. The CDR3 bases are TGTGCCAGCGCGACGAACAGGGGGCCCGCCTCTGCTTTCTTT.

CDR3 DNA sequence: TGCGCCAGCAGCCGGATGGGCCCCTCTTTTCGGTCCGAGCAGTACTTC. This sequence encodes CASSRMGPSFRSEQYF. This chain connects TRBV4-1 to TRBJ2-7, with D unclear. CDR1 is MGHRA, CDR2 YSYEKL, per germline. This CDR3 has 16 residues. The V gene lost 4 bases and the J gene lost 6 bases, with 22 bases spanning the gap.